The TCR beta chain described here comes from a study of shared clonotypes between healthy human individuals. For this clone: Its antigen remains unidentified.

Findings and caveats of the study: Memory subsets generally showed lower estimated richness than naive subsets. Investigators expected sequencing depth to affect clonotype sharing among donors. Approximately 5.4% of naive CD4 clonotypes were common to four donors.

Naive-designated CD8 cells lacked CD45RO, were positively enriched for CCR7, and omitted terminally differentiated effector memory CD45RA+ cells. Donors were healthy HIV-negative adults without recent acute infections or vaccinations. The ends were cut back, 7 bases at V and 0 bases at J, with 7 bases in the middle. The V gene's germline CDR1 is SQVTM and CDR2 ANQGSEA. The CDR3 is 11 residues long. Data came from immunoSEQ multiplex PCR; TCRdb stores just in-frame clones and leaves some out. This table has hundreds of thousands of clones, roughly 98% appearing once. The chain employs TRBV29-1 and TRBJ2-7; tentative D call: TRBD2 (6 bases). This receptor was taken from a young man in good health. The sample consisted of naive CD8+ T cells sorted from blood. The CDR3 sequence: CSAGSSYEQYF. In DNA, the CDR3 is TGCAGCGCCGGGAGCTCCTACGAGCAGTACTTC.